This TCR beta chain was sequenced in a study of blood T cell repertoires in COVID-19 (dated by TCRdb to 2019 to 2021). Study-level background: Samples covering the acute and convalescent phases of COVID-19 were provided by collaborators in the United States, Italy and Spain. The material from the prospective study consisted of cDNA or gDNA derived from T cells, B-cell-depleted T cells, or PBMCs. The repertoires were made available in a free public database intended to serve as a resource for research on the immune response to SARS-CoV-2. Deeply sampled blood TCRbeta repertoires from subjects exposed to, actively infected with, or recovered from COVID-19 were included in the dataset. The samples were drawn from two sources: the first 160 participants of the ongoing ImmuneRACE study, and some 1,300 subjects contributed by 6 global collaborators. The sample metadata nearly always contained a de-identified subject ID, COVID-19 status, age in years and sex. Where available, HLA class I and class II types were taken from metadata supplied by the sample provider and were not determined by assay-based typing. General study outcomes and caveats: How much clinical and demographic metadata was included differed by source and by participant, and the metadata was provided uncurated.

TCRbeta CDR3 regions were amplified from genomic DNA using the immunoSEQ Assay, a bias-controlled multiplex PCR. Per the source publication's procedure: The number of nucleated cells in each sample was estimated by amplification of reference gene primers within the assay. Sequence reads were collapsed and filtered to measure the absolute abundance of every unique TCRbeta CDR3 rearrangement. For each sample, productive Simpson clonality was calculated as the square root of Simpson's diversity index across productive rearrangements. Here the immuneACCESS table is served through TCRdb, limited to in-frame sequences with V and J called. Missing clones are a known gap in these copies; in checked studies unresolved V genes cover under half, and the rest lacks a known reason. The V and J calls and the clone size are those of that table, but D and trimming were determined from the DNA. The sample records some 100,000 clones, roughly 90% of which are singletons. The top ten constitute roughly 6% of the sample.

CDR1 and CDR2 were assigned from the germline V gene as MDHEN and SYDVKM. Ends trimmed: V by 5 bases, J by 7 bases; bases unmatched to a gene: 11. Including cysteine and phenylalanine, the CDR3 has 15 amino acids. The kept DNA is CDR3 alone, 45 bases in frame from the first base. The collaborating institutions used their own protocols to collect whole blood in K2EDTA tubes. For TCRbeta analysis, collaborators shipped samples in one of three forms: frozen whole blood, isolated PBMCs, or DNA extracted from either of those sample types. A remark on this clone: This receptor's antigen is unknown. Per-nucleotide qualities are absent, and no much larger clonotype sits a single base away.

The sequence was collected from a woman in her sixties with acute or convalescent COVID-19. The sample taken for sequencing was peripheral blood. The chain links TRBV28 with TRBJ2-1; TRBD1 fits 7 bases in the junction. In nucleotide form, the sequence is TGTGCCAGCAGTGCGACAGGGTGGCAGTCGAATGAGCAGTTCTTC. Its protein product is CASSATGWQSNEQFF.